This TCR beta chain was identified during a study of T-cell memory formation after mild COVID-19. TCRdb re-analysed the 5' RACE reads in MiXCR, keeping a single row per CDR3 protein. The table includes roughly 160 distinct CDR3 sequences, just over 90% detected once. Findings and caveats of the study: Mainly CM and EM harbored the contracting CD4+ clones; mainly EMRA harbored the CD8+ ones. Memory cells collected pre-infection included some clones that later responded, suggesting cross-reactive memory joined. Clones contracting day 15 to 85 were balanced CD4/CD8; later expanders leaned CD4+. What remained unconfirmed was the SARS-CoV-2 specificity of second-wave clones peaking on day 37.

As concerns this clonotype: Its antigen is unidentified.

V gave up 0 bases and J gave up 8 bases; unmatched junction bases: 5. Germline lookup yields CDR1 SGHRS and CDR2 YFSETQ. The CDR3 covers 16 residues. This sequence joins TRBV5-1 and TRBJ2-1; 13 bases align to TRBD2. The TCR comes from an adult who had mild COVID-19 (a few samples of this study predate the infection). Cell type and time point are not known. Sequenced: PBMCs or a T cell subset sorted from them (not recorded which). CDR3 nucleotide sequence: TGCGCCAGCAGCTTGGGGACTAGCGGGAGTTCATATGAGCAGTTCTTC. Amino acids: CASSLGTSGSSYEQFF.